This entry lists 31 T cell receptor beta chains sequenced from one sample in a study of shared T cell receptors in the human thymus. The repertoire was sequenced with immunoSEQ multiplex PCR; TCRdb's copy has only in-frame clones and lacks some. The data contain approximately 400,000 clones, 95% of them singletons. Sequencing input: thymocytes. These receptors all come from a human donor.

This rearrangement joins TRBV10-3 to TRBJ2-5; weak D call: TRBD1 (5 bases). The germline V and J ends were trimmed by 5 bases and 2 bases, with 15 bases remaining between them. The CDR3 consists of 15 residues. CDR1 is ENHRY, CDR2 SYGVKD, per germline. Here the CDR3 reads CAISRGRVGQETQYF. The CDR3 DNA reads TGTGCCATCAGTCGAGGCAGGGTAGGTCAAGAGACCCAGTACTTC.

The V gene is TRBV10-3, the J gene TRBJ2-1, with 13 bases fitting TRBD2. From germline, CDR1 is ENHRY and CDR2 SYGVKD. The CDR3 has 13 amino acids. Unmatched junction bases numbered 5, after V lost 11 bases and J lost 7 bases. The CDR3 region has the DNA TGTGCCGTCGGACTAGCGGGAGATAATGAGCAGTTCTTC. Translation gives CAVGLAGDNEQFF.

The chain employs TRBV7-8 and TRBJ1-5, with D unresolved. This CDR3 is 12 amino acids long. The germline V gene has CDR1 SGHVS and CDR2 FQNEAQ. Trimming took 0 bases from V and 5 from J, leaving 2 bases between them. Here the CDR3 reads CASSLAHQPQHF. The CDR3 bases are TGTGCCAGCAGCTTAGCGCATCAGCCCCAGCATTTT.

The chain links TRBV19 to TRBJ2-2; TRBD2 is a possible D gene (5 bases). V shed 2 bases and J shed 8 bases, with 12 bases lying between them. This CDR3 comprises 14 residues. Germline CDR1 reads LNHDA; CDR2 reads SQIVND (reference sequence). The CDR3, as DNA: TGTGCCAGTAGTATACCCGCCCCGGGGGGGGAGCTGTTTTTT. It yields the protein CASSIPAPGGELFF.

V and J are TRBV6-1 and TRBJ2-7, with 7 positions matching TRBD1. This CDR3 spans 13 amino acids. Germline V lookup: CDR1 MNHNS, CDR2 SASEGT. V lost 8 bases to trimming and J lost 3 bases; unmatched junction nucleotides: 7. In DNA form, the CDR3 reads TGTGCCAGCGGACAGGCCCTCTTCTACGAGCAGTACTTC. It yields the protein CASGQALFYEQYF.

This clone occurred once. The rearrangement uses TRBV19 and TRBJ2-2, with a tentative D call TRBD2 (5 bases). Germline loops: CDR1 LNHDA, CDR2 SQIVND (reference sequence). The CDR3 sequence is 13 residues long. With 6 bases removed from V and 6 bases from J, the gap between germline ends came to 11 bases. CDR3 coding DNA: TGTGCCAGTAGGAAAATCGGGGCCGGGGAGCTGTTTTTT. This translates into CASRKIGAGELFF.

This clone has a single count. The chain is built from TRBV7-6 and TRBJ2-7, with D perhaps TRBD1 (6 bases). The CDR3 totals 17 residues. Trimming stripped 4 bases from V and 3 bases from J, with 22 bases between. Germline assignment: CDR1 SGHVS and CDR2 FNYEAQ. The CDR3 DNA reads TGTGCCAGCAGCTCCCACAAGGATGGGGGCTGGCGCTACGAGCAGTACTTC. Encoded protein: CASSSHKDGGWRYEQYF.

The CDR3 DNA reads as TGTGCCAGCAGTCACCGACAGGGGGCGAGCTATGGCTACACCTTC. The encoded protein is CASSHRQGASYGYTF. The rearrangement uses TRBV6-1 and TRBJ1-2; 10 nucleotides line up with TRBD1. The CDR3 is 15 amino acids. The V segment lost 5 bases and the J segment 4 bases; nucleotides outside the gene matches: 7. Germline assignment: CDR1 MNHNS and CDR2 SASEGT.

This sequence joins TRBV5-6 and TRBJ2-7; no definite D call. From germline, CDR1 is SGHDT and CDR2 YYEEEE. CDR3 length equals 12 residues. V was trimmed by 2 bases and J by 4 bases, leaving 7 bases between them. CDR3 DNA sequence: TGTGCCAGCAGCTTCGGAGCTTACGAGCAGTACTTC. Protein: CASSFGAYEQYF.

The V call is TRBV7-8, the J call TRBJ2-7; D is possibly TRBD2 (5 bases). V shed 4 bases and J shed 5 bases, with 12 bases lying between them. Germline V lookup: CDR1 SGHVS, CDR2 FQNEAQ. The CDR3 totals 13 residues. For the CDR3, the DNA is TGTGCCAGCAGCTCGGGGATGTCTGACGAGCAGTACTTC. Residues: CASSSGMSDEQYF.

This rearrangement joins TRBV7-2 to TRBJ2-7, with 11 nucleotides matching TRBD2. The V gene's germline CDR1 is SGHTA and CDR2 FQGNSA. The CDR3 runs to 16 residues. The V segment lost 1 base and the J segment 4 bases; nucleotides outside the gene matches: 6. CDR3 amino acids: CASSLGILAGGYEQYF. For the CDR3, the DNA is TGTGCCAGCAGCTTAGGGATCCTAGCGGGAGGTTACGAGCAGTACTTC.

The chain uses TRBV12-5 and TRBJ2-1; the match to TRBD2 covers 10 bases. Germline V gene data show CDR1 as LGHNT and CDR2 as FRNRAP. Germline trimming cut 0 bases from V and 4 bases from J; bases unmatched to any gene: 6. This CDR3 is built from 17 residues. This chain's CDR3 is CASGLVREAGGYNEQFF. CDR3 in DNA: TGTGCTAGTGGTTTGGTAAGGGAAGCGGGAGGGTACAATGAGCAGTTCTTC.

V gene TRBV28 combines with J gene TRBJ1-2; no reliable D call. This CDR3 contains 13 residues. The V end was cut by 5 bases, the J end by 2 bases, with 9 bases between. Germline assignment: CDR1 MDHEN and CDR2 SYDVKM. The CDR3 sequence: CASSIQRNYGYTF. The CDR3 DNA follows: TGTGCCAGCAGTATACAGAGAAACTATGGCTACACCTTC.

The chain joins TRBV2 to TRBJ1-2, with D unresolved. The germline gives CDR1 SNHLY, CDR2 FYNNEI. The germline V and J ends were trimmed by 8 bases and 2 bases, with 12 bases remaining between them. The CDR3 length is 13 residues. CDR3 DNA: TGTGCCAGCCTTCCGGCGCAGAACTATGGCTACACCTTC. Protein product: CASLPAQNYGYTF. Together with reference TRBV2 and TRBJ1-2, the CDR3 gives the full variable domain: EPEVTQTPSHQVTQMGQEVILRCVPISNHLYFYWYRQILGQKVEFLVSFYNNEISEKSEIFDDQFSVERPDGSNFTLKIRSTKLEDSAMYFCASLPAQNYGYTFGSGTRLTVV.

The rearrangement uses TRBV4-1 and TRBJ1-4; 8 nucleotides agree with TRBD1. CDR3 length: 17 residues. Per the germline V gene, CDR1 is MGHRA and CDR2 is YSYEKL. The V and J ends lost 4 bases and 2 bases, in that order; junction bases with no gene match: 9. CDR3 DNA sequence: TGCGCCAGCAGCCCAGGAACAGGGGGAGAGACTAATGAAAAACTGTTTTTT. Encoded protein: CASSPGTGGETNEKLFF.

This chain connects TRBV6-4 to TRBJ1-2; possible D gene TRBD1, 6 bases. Germline loops: CDR1 MRHNA, CDR2 SNTAGT. This CDR3 spans 17 amino acids. The germline V and J ends were trimmed by 0 bases and 4 bases, with 18 bases remaining between them. CDR3 DNA: TGTGCCAGCAGTGACTCATTCGAGGGGGGAAACGGCTATGGCTACACCTTC. Protein product: CASSDSFEGGNGYGYTF.

The J gene is TRBJ2-5, the V gene TRBV6-1; 10 positions match TRBD2. In germline, CDR1 is MNHNS, CDR2 SASEGT. This CDR3 contains 16 residues. J was trimmed by 0 bases and V by 1 base; bases with no gene match: 2. Here the CDR3 DNA reads TGTGCCAGCAGTGAAGTCACTAGCGGGAACCAAGAGACCCAGTACTTC. It translates to CASSEVTSGNQETQYF.

The J gene is TRBJ1-1, the V gene TRBV28; D is undetermined. CDR1 is MDHEN and CDR2 is SYDVKM in the germline V gene. Trimming stripped 5 bases from V and 2 bases from J, with 24 bases between. There are 18 residues in the CDR3. CDR3 nucleotide sequence: TGTGCCAGCAGTCCCCAGAATACCACGGTCGCGTTAAACACTGAAGCTTTCTTT. It is translated as CASSPQNTTVALNTEAFF.

This chain uses TRBV27 with TRBJ2-3, with 13 bases identical to TRBD2. CDR1 and CDR2 (germline): MNHEY, SMNVEV (reference sequence). The trim removed 5 bases at V and 6 bases at J, leaving 5 bases unmatched. The CDR3 is 15 amino acids. The CDR3 DNA sequence: TGTGCCAGCAGTCTAGGGACTAGCGGGATTGATACGCAGTATTTT. It encodes CASSLGTSGIDTQYF.

The rearrangement uses TRBV5-4 and TRBJ1-2, with 7 bases identical to TRBD1. Germline assignment: CDR1 SGHNT and CDR2 YYREEE (reference sequence). With V trimmed by 0 bases and J by 6 bases, 11 bases remained unmatched. The CDR3 spans 16 residues. CDR3 region: CASSLAKYRGRNGYTF. In DNA, the CDR3 is TGTGCCAGCAGCTTGGCTAAATACAGGGGTCGGAATGGCTACACCTTC.

The chain couples TRBV9 to TRBJ2-3; TRBD1 agrees at 9 bases. Germline assignment: CDR1 SGDLS and CDR2 YYNGEE. The CDR3 totals 21 residues. V was pared by 0 bases and J by 1 base, with 18 bases of the junction left unmatched. The CDR3: CASSVASGTGPGAPGTDTQYF. CDR3 bases: TGTGCCAGCAGCGTAGCTTCGGGGACAGGGCCGGGGGCCCCGGGCACAGATACGCAGTATTTT.

The chain has TRBV19 and TRBJ2-2; D is undetermined. From germline, CDR1 is LNHDA and CDR2 SQIVND (reference sequence). The V gene lost 3 bases and the J gene lost 6 bases, with 11 bases spanning the gap. CDR3 length: 14 amino acids. For the CDR3, the DNA is TGTGCCAGTAGTATCCAAATCTTTTCCGGGGAGCTGTTTTTT. Its protein product is CASSIQIFSGELFF.

V is TRBV2 and J is TRBJ2-7; 9 bases are a match to TRBD1. CDR3 size: 14 residues. The germline CDR1 and CDR2 sequences are SNHLY and FYNNEI. J lost 0 bases, V lost 6 bases, and 3 bases had no gene match. CDR3 in amino acids: CASSPGQGSYEQYF. CDR3 in DNA: TGTGCCAGCAGCCCGGGACAGGGCTCCTACGAGCAGTACTTC.

The genes are TRBV5-4 and TRBJ1-2; tentative D call: TRBD1 (6 bases). Trimming left V 5 bases short and J 5 bases short, with 19 bases between. This CDR3 region has 15 residues. Germline V gene data show CDR1 as SGHNT and CDR2 as YYREEE (reference sequence). CDR3: CASRHSYRVSYGYTF. The CDR3, as DNA: TGTGCCAGCAGACATTCCTACAGGGTTTCGTATGGCTACACCTTC.

The genes are TRBV19 and TRBJ2-7; 8 nucleotides align to TRBD1. Germline CDR1 LNHDA, CDR2 SQIVND (reference sequence). V shed 10 bases and J 4 bases; nucleotides not matched to a gene: 3. This CDR3 comprises 11 residues. This chain's CDR3 is CATRDRYEQYF. CDR3 sequence (DNA): TGTGCCACCAGGGACAGGTACGAGCAGTACTTC.

This clone turned up a few times. The chain has TRBV14 and TRBJ1-3, with D uncertain. This CDR3 contains 11 residues. The V gene lost 1 base and the J gene lost 8 bases, with 3 bases spanning the gap. CDR1 SGHDN and CDR2 FVKESK come from the germline V gene. The DNA of the CDR3 is TGTGCCAGCAGCCAAGTTGACACCATATATTTT. The encoded protein is CASSQVDTIYF.

The rearrangement uses TRBV28 and TRBJ2-2; D may correspond to TRBD1 or TRBD2 (6 bases each). CDR1 is MDHEN and CDR2 is SYDVKM in the germline V gene. This CDR3 is built from 14 residues. The V end lost 4 bases, the J end lost 3 bases, and 9 bases lay between the germline ends. CDR3 sequence: CASSSGGYTGELFF. The CDR3 DNA reads as TGTGCCAGCAGTTCCGGGGGCTACACCGGGGAGCTGTTTTTT.

The chain links TRBV7-9 to TRBJ2-7; D is unclear. Germline loops: CDR1 SEHNR, CDR2 FQNEAQ (reference sequence). The ends were cut back, 3 bases at V and 2 bases at J, with 14 bases in the middle. The CDR3 contains 15 residues. Here the CDR3 reads CASSLPRGIAYEQYF. Here the CDR3 DNA reads TGTGCCAGCAGCTTGCCGCGCGGAATTGCCTACGAGCAGTACTTC.

This CDR3 reads CAIMTRGTEAFF. The DNA for the CDR3 is TGTGCCATCATGACCAGGGGCACTGAAGCTTTCTTT. The V gene is TRBV10-3, the J gene TRBJ1-1; D is possibly TRBD1 (6 bases). Germline CDR1 and CDR2: ENHRY and SYGVKD. CDR3 size: 12 residues. Trimming pared 7 bases from V and 4 bases from J, leaving 10 bases between.

The chain combines TRBV14 with TRBJ2-2; tentative D call: TRBD2 (6 bases). The CDR3 contains 15 residues. Germline CDR1 is SGHDN and CDR2 is FVKESK. The V and J ends lost 6 bases and 1 base respectively, with 12 bases between them. The CDR3 DNA reads TGTGCCAGCAGTTGGAGGGCGGGGAACACCGGGGAGCTGTTTTTT. Protein: CASSWRAGNTGELFF.

The V call is TRBV7-9, the J call TRBJ2-7, with 9 nucleotides matching TRBD2. Germline CDR1 is SEHNR and CDR2 is FQNEAQ (reference sequence). J was trimmed by 2 bases and V by 5 bases; bases with no gene match: 4. The CDR3 is 14 amino acids. CDR3 sequence reads: CASSGLAGTYEQYF. As DNA, the CDR3 is TGTGCCAGCAGCGGGCTAGCGGGAACCTACGAGCAGTACTTC.